The 10 T cell receptor beta chains below all came from one sample that was sequenced in a study of blood T cell repertoires in COVID-19. Only in-frame clones appear in the TCRdb table, and some are missing; sequencing was by immunoSEQ multiplex PCR. The sample lists about 250,000 clones, around nine tenths occurring once. Sequenced sample: peripheral blood. The receptors come from a woman aged 60-75 years who had recovered from COVID-19.

The genes are TRBV10-2 and TRBJ2-7, with D hard to call. The germline V and J ends were trimmed by 6 bases and 7 bases, with 10 bases remaining between them. Germline CDR1 WSHSY, CDR2 SAAADI. CDR3 length: 11 amino acids. Here the CDR3 DNA reads TGCGCCAGCAGCCCCCTTAAAGAGCAGTACTTC. Its translation: CASSPLKEQYF.

The rearrangement uses TRBV6-5 and TRBJ2-7, with 8 nucleotides matching TRBD2. V shed 9 bases and J 4 bases; nucleotides not matched to a gene: 8. The CDR3 length is 13 residues. CDR1 and CDR2 (germline): MNHEY, SVGAGI. The CDR3 bases are TGTGCCAGTAGCAGCGGGGGTACTTACGAGCAGTACTTC. It is translated as CASSSGGTYEQYF.

This clone was counted only a few times. The chain has TRBV7-2 and TRBJ1-6, with TRBD1 matching over 8 bases. Germline values: CDR1 SGHTA, CDR2 FQGNSA. This CDR3 is built from 15 residues. Trimming cost V 4 bases and J 9 bases; bases outside gene matches: 8. The CDR3: CASSWPSGGGSPLHF. DNA of the CDR3: TGTGCCAGCAGCTGGCCATCAGGGGGCGGTTCACCCCTCCACTTT.

The table lists this clone with a count of one. CDR3 sequence: CASSLAPGQANTGELFF. The DNA of the CDR3 is TGTGCCAGCAGCTTAGCCCCGGGACAGGCGAACACCGGGGAGCTGTTTTTT. This sequence joins TRBV7-2 and TRBJ2-2, with 8 bases lining up with TRBD1. The CDR3 is 17 residues long. V lost 0 bases, J lost 0 bases, and 3 bases stayed unmatched. The germline gives CDR1 SGHTA, CDR2 FQGNSA.

The chain employs TRBV2 and TRBJ1-4, with 7 bases lining up with TRBD1. Germline values: CDR1 SNHLY, CDR2 FYNNEI. The CDR3 covers 15 residues. After removal of 4 bases from V and 5 bases from J, the junction contained 7 bases not matched to a gene. CDR3: CASSGLTGMNEKLFF. The CDR3 region has the DNA TGTGCCAGCAGTGGGCTGACAGGGATGAATGAAAAACTGTTTTTT.

V gene TRBV6-5 combines with J gene TRBJ2-5; a possible D gene is TRBD1 (5 bases). Germline CDR1 MNHEY, CDR2 SVGAGI. The CDR3 is 11 amino acids. V shed 5 bases and J shed 9 bases, with 10 bases lying between them. CDR3 protein: CASSTQGSQYF. The CDR3 nucleotides are TGTGCCAGCAGTACCCAGGGTTCCCAGTACTTC.

V is TRBV27 and J is TRBJ2-2; D perhaps matches TRBD2 (5 bases). The CDR3 extends over 16 amino acids. Trimming shortened V by 4 bases and J by 4 bases, and 16 bases separated the two germline ends. Looked up from germline, CDR1 is MNHEY and CDR2 is SMNVEV (reference sequence). CDR3 sequence (DNA): TGTGCCAGCAGTTACCCTTTCGGAGGCGGCACCGGGGAGCTGTTTTTT. Residues: CASSYPFGGGTGELFF.

The gene calls are TRBV7-2 and TRBJ2-3; 8 positions match TRBD2. The CDR3 has 14 residues. The germline CDR1 and CDR2 sequences are SGHTA and FQGNSA. V trimming: 5 bases; J trimming: 4 bases; junction bases outside the gene matches: 5. The CDR3 DNA follows: TGTGCCAGCAGCCGGGGGGGCGGCGCAGATACGCAGTATTTT. Encoded protein: CASSRGGGADTQYF.

The rearrangement joins TRBV5-4 to TRBJ1-4; 11 nucleotides agree with TRBD1. CDR1 is SGHNT and CDR2 is YYREEE in the germline V gene (reference sequence). The CDR3 contains 14 residues. Unmatched junction bases numbered 1, after V lost 2 bases and J lost 7 bases. Here the CDR3 reads CASSFGQGAEKLFF. The DNA for the CDR3 is TGTGCCAGCAGCTTCGGACAGGGGGCTGAAAAACTGTTTTTT. Variable domain in full (rest from reference TRBV5-4 and TRBJ1-4): ETGVTQSPTHLIKTRGQQVTLRCSSQSGHNTVSWYQQALGQGPQFIFQYYREEENGRGNFPPRFSGLQFPNYSSELNVNALELDDSALYLCASSFGQGAEKLFFGSGTQLSVL.

The J gene is TRBJ2-1, the V gene TRBV5-1, with 11 bases fitting TRBD1. The CDR3 is made up of 16 amino acids. V was pared by 1 base and J by 7 bases, with 7 bases of the junction left unmatched. Germline loops: CDR1 SGHRS, CDR2 YFSETQ. The CDR3 DNA reads as TGCGCCAGCAGCTTGTCTGGGACAGGGGGAAGTAATGAGCAGTTCTTC. Amino acid sequence: CASSLSGTGGSNEQFF.